What follows are 14 T cell receptor beta chains derived from one specimen sequenced in a study of CD8 T cells in Susac syndrome. The RNA, roughly 0.5 to 1 ug, was put through reverse transcription using random hexamers. TCRdb itself ran the immunoSEQ multiplex PCR reads through MiXCR, one entry per CDR3 protein. The table includes hundreds of thousands of distinct CDR3 sequences, roughly 85% detected once. The sample consisted of CD8+ T cells from PBMCs. The receptors were gathered from a human donor with multiple sclerosis.

The rearrangement joins TRBV28 to TRBJ2-2; 12 positions agree with TRBD1. The CDR3 extends over 18 amino acids. V was clipped by 3 bases and J by 3 bases; unmatched bases: 8. CDR1 is MDHEN, CDR2 SYDVKM, per germline. CDR3 DNA: TGTGCCAGCAGTTTTTCGGGACAGGGGGCACCCTACACCGGGGAGCTGTTTTTT. Its translation: CASSFSGQGAPYTGELFF.

The rearrangement links TRBV27 to TRBJ2-7; 7 positions agree with TRBD1. V lost 4 bases to trimming and J lost 3 bases; unmatched junction nucleotides: 9. The CDR3 sequence is 15 residues long. The germline CDR1 and CDR2 sequences are MNHEY and SMNVEV (reference sequence). The CDR3 DNA sequence: TGTGCCAGCAGTTGGGACAGCGGTCGAAACTACGAGCAGTACTTC. Encoded protein: CASSWDSGRNYEQYF.

This sequence joins TRBV6-5 and TRBJ2-7; D unresolved. V was pared by 5 bases and J by 2 bases, with 16 bases between. This CDR3 contains 15 residues. Looked up from germline, CDR1 is MNHEY and CDR2 is SVGAGI. CDR3 protein: CASSVGPPGTYEQYF. CDR3 in DNA: TGTGCCAGCAGTGTTGGGCCGCCGGGCACCTACGAGCAGTACTTC.

The chain employs TRBV12-3 or TRBV12-4 and TRBJ2-5; D remains unclear. With 3 bases removed from V and 3 bases from J, the gap between germline ends came to 11 bases. The CDR3 runs to 14 residues. CDR3 sequence: CASSFVPYKETQYF. The CDR3, as DNA: TGTGCCAGCAGTTTTGTCCCCTACAAAGAGACCCAGTACTTC.

This clonotype was observed a handful of times. V and J are TRBV24-1 and TRBJ2-5; D unclear. There are 12 residues in the CDR3. V shed 4 bases and J shed 3 bases, with 5 bases lying between them. CDR1 and CDR2 from the germline V gene are KGHDR and SFDVKD. The CDR3 protein is CATSDWEETQYF. CDR3 in DNA: TGTGCCACCAGTGACTGGGAAGAGACCCAGTACTTC.

The V gene is TRBV28, the J gene TRBJ2-3; 7 bases align to TRBD2. With 6 bases clipped from V and 2 bases from J, the junction kept 8 bases outside the gene matches. The germline CDR1 and CDR2 sequences are MDHEN and SYDVKM. The CDR3 runs 15 residues. The CDR3 protein is CASSPGGWDTDTQYF. DNA of the CDR3: TGTGCCAGCAGCCCCGGGGGGTGGGACACAGATACGCAGTATTTT.

The chain links TRBV29-1 to TRBJ2-3; D might be TRBD1 or TRBD2, each matching 7 bases. The CDR3 sequence is 14 residues long. The germline V and J ends were trimmed by 2 bases and 3 bases, with 12 bases remaining between them. Per germline, CDR1 SQVTM and CDR2 ANQGSEA. The DNA of the CDR3 is TGCAGCGTTGAACCAGGGGGGGTGACAGATACGCAGTATTTT. Translating it yields CSVEPGGVTDTQYF.

This rearrangement joins TRBV7-9 to TRBJ2-1, with no clear D. V lost 0 bases and J 2 bases, leaving 11 bases between the germline ends. Germline assignment: CDR1 SEHNR and CDR2 FQNEAQ (reference sequence). The CDR3 runs to 16 residues. Written as DNA, the CDR3 is TGTGCCAGCAGCTTAGCGGTAACTGATCCCTACAATGAGCAGTTCTTC. This gives the protein CASSLAVTDPYNEQFF. Together with reference TRBV7-9 and TRBJ2-1, the CDR3 gives the full variable domain: DTGVSQNPRHKITKRGQNVTFRCDPISEHNRLYWYRQTLGQGPEFLTYFQNEAQLEKSRLLSDRFSAERPKGSFSTLEIQRTEQGDSAMYLCASSLAVTDPYNEQFFGPGTRLTVL.

The chain links TRBV27 to TRBJ2-7, with 7 positions matching TRBD1. CDR3 length: 14 amino acids. CDR1 is MNHEY and CDR2 is SMNVEV in the germline V gene (reference sequence). With V trimmed by 3 bases and J by 6 bases, 8 bases remained unmatched. In DNA, the CDR3 is TGTGCCAGCAGTTTCGGGACAGCCCTAACCGAGCAGTACTTC. It codes for CASSFGTALTEQYF.

The chain is built from TRBV28 and TRBJ2-3; 7 bases map to TRBD2. Germline CDR1 reads MDHEN; CDR2 reads SYDVKM. The CDR3 spans 17 residues. J gave up 0 bases and V 3 bases, and 9 bases lay outside the gene matches. The CDR3 here is CASSLPEASGSTDTQYF. The CDR3 bases are TGTGCCAGCAGTTTGCCCGAGGCTAGCGGAAGCACAGATACGCAGTATTTT.

This CDR3 is CASSPDRANNQPQHF. CDR3 sequence (DNA): TGCGCCAGCAGCCCGGACAGGGCTAACAATCAGCCCCAGCATTTT. The chain combines TRBV4-3 with TRBJ1-5; 8 bases map to TRBD1. From germline, CDR1 is LGHNA and CDR2 YSLEER. This CDR3 has 15 amino acids. Trimming cost V 4 bases and J 3 bases; bases outside gene matches: 5.

The V gene is TRBV9, the J gene TRBJ1-2, with 11 positions matching TRBD1. CDR3 length: 18 amino acids. Germline V gene sequence: CDR1 SGDLS, CDR2 YYNGEE. The V gene end was trimmed by 1 base and the J gene end by 5 bases; junction bases not matched to a gene: 13. The CDR3 DNA reads as TGTGCCAGCAGCGTAAGGACAGGGGGCGCGACGGGTTCTTATGGCTACACCTTC. This sequence encodes CASSVRTGGATGSYGYTF.

This rearrangement joins TRBV20-1 to TRBJ2-1, with 8 bases fitting TRBD2. The V gene's germline CDR1 is DFQATT and CDR2 SNEGSKA (reference sequence). The CDR3 consists of 15 residues. V gave up 3 bases and J gave up 3 bases; unmatched junction bases: 7. The CDR3 sequence is CSASGAGAYYNEQFF. CDR3 bases: TGCAGTGCTAGCGGAGCGGGAGCTTACTACAATGAGCAGTTCTTC.

The V and J genes are TRBV9 and TRBJ1-5; no firm D call. CDR3 length: 11 amino acids. Germline V gives CDR1 SGDLS, CDR2 YYNGEE. The germline V and J ends were trimmed by 8 bases and 6 bases, with 9 bases remaining between them. The CDR3 here is CARKRAQPQHF. Here the CDR3 DNA reads TGTGCCAGAAAGAGGGCTCAGCCCCAGCATTTT.